The 8 T cell receptor beta chains below come from one sample, sequenced in a study of CD8 T cells in ankylosing spondylitis. A single record per CDR3 protein comes from TCRdb applying MiXCR to the 5' RACE reads. The repertoire holds 150,000 or so distinct CDR3 sequences, around a tenth seen once, with about 27% in the top ten. Sequencing was carried out using blood, either unsorted or a sorted T cell fraction (not recorded which). The receptors here all came from a male donor with ankylosing spondylitis or in good health (not recorded which).

This clonotype was detected ten times or more. The genes are TRBV20-1 and TRBJ2-7, with D possibly matching TRBD2 (7 bases). Germline V gene lookup returns CDR1 DFQATT and CDR2 SNEGSKA (reference sequence). The CDR3 is made up of 15 amino acids. The V end lost 5 bases, the J end lost 2 bases, and 19 bases lay between the germline ends. This chain's CDR3 is CSAPREGHPTYEQYF. The CDR3 nucleotides read TGCAGTGCTCCTAGGGAGGGACATCCAACCTACGAGCAGTACTTC.

This clonotype was observed at least ten times. The V gene is TRBV3-1, the J gene TRBJ2-7; 12 bases line up with TRBD2. V trimming: 5 bases; J trimming: 0 bases; junction bases outside the gene matches: 8. This CDR3 has 17 amino acids. Per the germline V gene, CDR1 is LGHDT and CDR2 is YNNKEL (reference sequence). The CDR3 DNA is TGTGCCAGCAGCTTGGGACTAGCGGGCTCTTCCTCCTACGAGCAGTACTTC. Its translation: CASSLGLAGSSSYEQYF.

This clonotype was counted a few times. The genes are TRBV5-1 and TRBJ1-3, with 10 bases fitting TRBD1. This CDR3 is built from 18 residues. The germline CDR1 and CDR2 sequences are SGHRS and YFSETQ. With 5 bases clipped from V and 0 bases from J, the junction kept 11 bases outside the gene matches. The CDR3 loop is CASRTGTGASGSGNTIYF. The CDR3 nucleotides are TGCGCCAGCAGAACCGGGACAGGGGCCTCCGGCTCTGGAAACACCATATATTTT.

This clonotype was recorded many times. This chain links TRBV3-1 with TRBJ2-1; TRBD2 matches at 10 bases. V lost 1 base, J lost 7 bases, and 7 bases stayed unmatched. Germline V CDR1 and CDR2: LGHDT, YNNKEL (reference sequence). This CDR3 is built from 16 residues. CDR3 sequence (DNA): TGTGCCAGCAGCCAAGTCTGGACTAGCGGACCGAATGAGCAGTTCTTC. Protein sequence: CASSQVWTSGPNEQFF.

At least ten counts were recorded for this clonotype. The chain joins TRBV5-1 to TRBJ2-7; perhaps TRBD2 as D (7 bases). V was trimmed by 3 bases and J by 6 bases, leaving 16 bases between them. The germline gives CDR1 SGHRS, CDR2 YFSETQ. CDR3 length equals 14 residues. For the CDR3, the DNA is TGCGCCAGCAGCTCGGGGGGCCGTCTAGGCGAGCAGTACTTC. This gives the protein CASSSGGRLGEQYF. Variable domain in full (rest from reference TRBV5-1 and TRBJ2-7): KAGVTQTPRYLIKTRGQQVTLSCSPISGHRSVSWYQQTPGQGLQFLFEYFSETQRNKGNFPGRFSGRQFSNSRSEMNVSTLELGDSALYLCASSSGGRLGEQYFGPGTRLTVT.

This clonotype was observed a few times. The chain links TRBV5-4 to TRBJ1-2; no firm D call. Trimming removed 4 bases from V and 4 bases from J, with 11 bases in between. The CDR3 sequence is 13 residues long. CDR1 SGHNT and CDR2 YYREEE come from the germline V gene (reference sequence). The CDR3 protein is CASSAKVTYGYTF. As DNA, the CDR3 is TGTGCCAGCAGCGCCAAGGTTACCTATGGCTACACCTTC.

V and J are TRBV10-3 and TRBJ1-3, with D hard to call. This CDR3 spans 12 amino acids. The germline gives CDR1 ENHRY, CDR2 SYGVKD. Trimming removed 8 bases at V and 2 bases at J, with 7 bases between. CDR3 protein: CAISGAGNTIYF. The CDR3 DNA reads TGTGCCATCTCCGGGGCTGGAAACACCATATATTTT.

The table lists this clonotype with many counts. V usage is TRBV5-6 and J usage is TRBJ2-2; D not certain. The V and J ends lost 0 bases and 1 base respectively, with 7 bases between them. This CDR3 region has 15 residues. From germline, CDR1 is SGHDT and CDR2 YYEEEE. CDR3 amino acids: CASSLAFKNTGELFF. CDR3 sequence (DNA): TGTGCCAGCAGCTTGGCATTCAAGAACACCGGGGAGCTGTTTTTT.